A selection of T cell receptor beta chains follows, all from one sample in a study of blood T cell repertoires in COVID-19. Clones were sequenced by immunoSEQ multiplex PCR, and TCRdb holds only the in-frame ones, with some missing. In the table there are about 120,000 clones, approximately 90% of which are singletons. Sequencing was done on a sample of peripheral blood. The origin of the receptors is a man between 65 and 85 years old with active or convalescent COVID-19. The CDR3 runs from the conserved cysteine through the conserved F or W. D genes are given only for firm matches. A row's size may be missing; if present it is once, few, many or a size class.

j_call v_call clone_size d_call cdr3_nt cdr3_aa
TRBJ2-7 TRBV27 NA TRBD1 TGTGCCAGCAGTTTGACGGGACAGGTCTACGAGCAGTACTTC CASSLTGQVYEQYF
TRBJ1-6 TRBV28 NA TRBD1 TGTGCCAGCAGTTTACCCCCCGAGAGGACAGGGATCAATTCACCCCTCCACTTT CASSLPPERTGINSPLHF
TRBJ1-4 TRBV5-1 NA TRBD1 TGCGCCAGCAGGTCGGGACAGCTTGCAACTAATGAAAAACTGTTTTTT CASRSGQLATNEKLFF
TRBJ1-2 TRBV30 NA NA TGTGCCTGGAGTGTACGAAGGCAGGGCCCTTTTTACTATGGCTACACCTTC CAWSVRRQGPFYYGYTF
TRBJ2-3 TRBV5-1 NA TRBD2 TGCGCCAGCAGCTTTCAAACTAGCGGTACAGATACGCAGTATTTT CASSFQTSGTDTQYF
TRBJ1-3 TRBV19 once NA TGTGCCAGTAGGACGACCGGACAGAGAAACACCATATATTTT CASRTTGQRNTIYF
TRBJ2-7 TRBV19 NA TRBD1 TGTGCCAGTTCGGACAGGGTGTATGAGTACGAGCAGTACTTC CASSDRVYEYEQYF
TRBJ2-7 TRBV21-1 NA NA TGTGCCAACTCCGACAGGGGCCACGAGCAGTACTTC CANSDRGHEQYF
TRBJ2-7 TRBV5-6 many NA TGTGCCAGCAGCTCGATAGGAGGGGGCATAAACGAGCAGTACTTC CASSSIGGGINEQYF
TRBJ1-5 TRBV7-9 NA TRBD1 TGTGCCAGCAGCCCTTCGGGACAGGGTAGGAATCAGCCCCAGCATTTT CASSPSGQGRNQPQHF
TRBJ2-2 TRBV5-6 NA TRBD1 TGTGCCAGCAGCTTGGCTGGTAGGGGGCAGACCGGGGAGCTGTTTTTT CASSLAGRGQTGELFF
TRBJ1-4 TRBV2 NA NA TGTGCCAGCAGGCGGGGATTTAATGAAAAACTGTTTTTT CASRRGFNEKLFF
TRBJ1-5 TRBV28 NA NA TGTGCCAGCATCTCAGAACCCCGCAGGGTTATCAATCAGCCCCAGCATTTT CASISEPRRVINQPQHF
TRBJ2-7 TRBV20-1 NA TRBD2 TGCAGTGCTAGTAGGGCGGGGGACGAATCCTACGAGCAGTACTTC CSASRAGDESYEQYF
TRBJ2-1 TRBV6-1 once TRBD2 TGTGCCAGCAGTGAAGGGGGAGGGACTAGCGGGAGATTCTACAATGAGCAGTTCTTC CASSEGGGTSGRFYNEQFF
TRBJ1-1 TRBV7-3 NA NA TGTGCCAGCAGCCCTGGCGGAGACGTCACTGAAGCTTTCTTT CASSPGGDVTEAFF
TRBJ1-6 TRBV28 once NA TGTGCCAGCAGTTTCCGGAACCGGGGATCCTATAATTCACCCCTCCACTTT CASSFRNRGSYNSPLHF
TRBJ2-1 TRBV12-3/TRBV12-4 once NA TGTGCCAGCAGTTTTGGGACATACAATGAGCAGTTCTTC CASSFGTYNEQFF
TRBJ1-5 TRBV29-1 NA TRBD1 TGCAGCGTTGTCACAGGGGGCTTAGGTAATCAGCCCCAGCATTTT CSVVTGGLGNQPQHF
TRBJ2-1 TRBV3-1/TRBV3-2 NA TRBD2 TGTGCCAGCAGCCAAGCGCTGACTAGCGGGAATGAGCAGTTCTTC CASSQALTSGNEQFF
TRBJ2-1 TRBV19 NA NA TGTGCCAGTAGTTTACTAGGGGGTTCCTACAATGAGCAGTTCTTC CASSLLGGSYNEQFF
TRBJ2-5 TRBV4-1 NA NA TGCGCCAGCAGCCAAAAGGGGATAGAGACCCAGTACTTC CASSQKGIETQYF